The source of this T cell receptor beta chain is a study of blood T cell repertoires in COVID-19. V was pared by 0 bases and J by 4 bases, with 8 bases of the junction left unmatched. The CDR3 consists of 16 residues. Germline assignment: CDR1 LGHDT and CDR2 YNNKEL (reference sequence). As processed by the authors: Amplifying reference gene primers gave estimates of nucleated cell counts. Produced via immunoSEQ multiplex PCR; TCRdb's table is partial and in-frame only. The V and J calls and clone size come from that table; D and trimming were worked out from the DNA. The profile covers about 73,000 clones, with around four fifths appearing a single time and over 4.5% taken by the ten largest.

The sequenced sample consisted of peripheral blood. The J gene is TRBJ2-5, the V gene TRBV3-1 (or the pseudogene TRBV3-2), with 7 bases identical to TRBD1. The clonotype comes from a man aged 45-60 years with active COVID-19. In DNA, the CDR3 is TGTGCCAGCAGCCAAGATGTAACAGGGGTTGGAGAGACCCAGTACTTC. As protein: CASSQDVTGVGETQYF.